A selection of T cell receptor beta chains follows, all from one sample in a study of T cell responses to AZD1222 COVID-19 vaccine. Sequencing used immunoSEQ multiplex PCR; TCRdb keeps in-frame clones, though not all of them. This table holds 150,000 to 200,000 clones, under 95% found once. The source material was peripheral blood, sampled 28 days after the second AZD1222 dose. Receptors originate from an adult who received the AZD1222 COVID-19 vaccine. CDR3s include the opening cysteine and the closing phenylalanine or tryptophan. Fields, in order: D gene, V gene, J gene, CDR3 protein, CDR3 DNA. A D gene is named only where the DNA matches it firmly.

-	TRBV3-1/TRBV3-2	TRBJ1-1	CASSPPRGWDTEAFF	TGTGCCAGCAGCCCGCCCAGGGGATGGGACACTGAAGCTTTCTTT
TRBD1	TRBV11-2	TRBJ1-6	CASILDRGSYNSPLHF	TGTGCCAGCATCCTAGACAGGGGCTCCTATAATTCACCCCTCCACTTT
-	TRBV10-1	TRBJ2-7	CASREGPTYEQYF	TGCGCCAGCAGGGAAGGACCAACCTACGAGCAGTACTTC
TRBD1	TRBV7-9	TRBJ1-2	CASSPDRPTGYTF	TGTGCCAGCAGCCCGGACAGGCCTACGGGCTACACCTTC
-	TRBV18	TRBJ1-1	CASSPPNRLGPMDTEAFF	TGTGCCAGCTCACCACCGAATCGACTGGGGCCCATGGACACTGAAGCTTTCTTT
-	TRBV15	TRBJ1-2	CATSKTGAIQFF	TGTGCCACCAGCAAAACAGGCGCCATACAATTCTTC
-	TRBV29-1	TRBJ1-2	CSVEETGWGGYTF	TGCAGCGTTGAAGAGACAGGTTGGGGTGGCTACACCTTC
-	TRBV5-5	TRBJ2-7	CASSPGWGASEQYF	TGTGCCAGCAGCCCAGGATGGGGGGCATCCGAGCAGTACTTC
-	TRBV27	TRBJ2-1	CASADRGAPQFF	TGTGCCAGCGCAGACCGGGGGGCTCCGCAGTTCTTC
-	TRBV7-9	TRBJ1-1	CASNRDPNTEAFF	TGTGCCAGTAACCGGGACCCGAACACTGAAGCTTTCTTT
-	TRBV6-5	TRBJ1-6	CASSPRTGSPLHF	TGTGCCAGCAGTCCCCGGACTGGTTCACCCCTCCACTTT
-	TRBV19	TRBJ1-5	CASSGVGGQPQHF	TGTGCCAGTAGTGGGGTTGGCGGTCAGCCCCAGCATTTT
-	TRBV7-9	TRBJ1-1	CANSGGVMTEAFF	TGTGCCAACAGTGGTGGAGTGATGACTGAAGCTTTCTTT
TRBD1	TRBV5-4	TRBJ2-2	CASSLADRGLSGELFF	TGTGCCAGCAGCTTAGCGGACAGGGGGTTGTCCGGGGAGCTGTTTTTT
-	TRBV2	TRBJ1-1	CASRGGTPNTEAFF	TGTGCCAGCAGGGGTGGGACACCAAACACTGAAGCTTTCTTT
-	TRBV18	TRBJ1-1	CASSPHRELNTEAFF	TGTGCCAGCTCACCACACAGGGAACTGAACACTGAAGCTTTCTTT